This entry concerns a single T cell receptor beta chain. TCRdb passed the RT-PCR reads through MiXCR, listing each CDR3 protein once. The data show about 160,000 distinct CDR3 sequences, about 24% seen once. This sample is drawn from a study of patients and donors after allogeneic stem cell transplantation. CDR1 is SQVTM and CDR2 is ANQGSEA in the germline V gene. The CDR3 is 12 residues long. Losses at the gene ends were 7 bases for V and 1 base for J; bases not matched to a gene: 4. Sequenced: blood, either unsorted or a sorted T cell fraction (not recorded which). The TCR originated in a human donor who was either an allogeneic HSCT recipient or a stem cell or donor lymphocyte infusion donor (not recorded which). It is not recorded whose cells these are; they may come from a transplant donor. This chain uses TRBV29-1 with TRBJ2-7; 7 bases line up with TRBD1. CDR3 region: CSATDRSYEQYF. CDR3 DNA sequence: TGCAGCGCGACGGACAGGTCCTACGAGCAGTACTTC.